This TCR beta chain was obtained from a study of CD8 T cells in ankylosing spondylitis. Germline-derived CDR1 and CDR2 are MNHNS and SASEGT. The CDR3 consists of 17 residues. V trimming: 3 bases; J trimming: 2 bases; junction bases outside the gene matches: 7. In its sample, this clonotype was seen many times. Its antigen is as yet unknown. In TCRdb, the 5' RACE reads were re-called with MiXCR into one record per CDR3 protein. The sample shows roughly 230,000 distinct CDR3 sequences, about 10% of them seen only once. Findings of the study overall: Clones that were linked to disease were CD8+ and were relatively rare in peripheral blood.

The chain combines TRBV6-1 with TRBJ2-3; 11 bases are shared with TRBD2. The receptor comes from a male donor with ankylosing spondylitis or in good health (not recorded which). Source material: blood, either unsorted or a sorted T cell fraction (not recorded which). Written as DNA, the CDR3 is TGTGCCAGCAGTGAGACTAGCGGGGCCCTGTACACAGATACGCAGTATTTT. This encodes CASSETSGALYTDTQYF.